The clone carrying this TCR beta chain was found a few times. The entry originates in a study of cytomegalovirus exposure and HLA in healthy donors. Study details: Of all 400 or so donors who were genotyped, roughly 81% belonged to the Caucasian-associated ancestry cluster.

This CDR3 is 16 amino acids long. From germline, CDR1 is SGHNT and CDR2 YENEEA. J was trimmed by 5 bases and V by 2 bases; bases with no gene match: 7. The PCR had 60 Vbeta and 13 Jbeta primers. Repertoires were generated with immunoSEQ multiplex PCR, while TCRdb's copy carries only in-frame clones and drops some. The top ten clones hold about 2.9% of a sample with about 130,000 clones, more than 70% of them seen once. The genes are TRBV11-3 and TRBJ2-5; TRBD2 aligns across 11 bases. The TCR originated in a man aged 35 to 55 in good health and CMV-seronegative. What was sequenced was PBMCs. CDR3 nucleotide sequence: TGTGCCAGCAGCTTATACGCTAGCGGGGGGTTTGAGACCCAGTACTTC. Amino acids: CASSLYASGGFETQYF. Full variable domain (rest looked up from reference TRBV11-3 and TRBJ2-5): EAGVVQSPRYKIIEKKQPVAFWCNPISGHNTLYWYLQNLGQGPELLIRYENEEAVDDSQLPKDRFSAERLKGVDSTLKIQPAELGDSAVYLCASSLYASGGFETQYFGPGTRLLVL.